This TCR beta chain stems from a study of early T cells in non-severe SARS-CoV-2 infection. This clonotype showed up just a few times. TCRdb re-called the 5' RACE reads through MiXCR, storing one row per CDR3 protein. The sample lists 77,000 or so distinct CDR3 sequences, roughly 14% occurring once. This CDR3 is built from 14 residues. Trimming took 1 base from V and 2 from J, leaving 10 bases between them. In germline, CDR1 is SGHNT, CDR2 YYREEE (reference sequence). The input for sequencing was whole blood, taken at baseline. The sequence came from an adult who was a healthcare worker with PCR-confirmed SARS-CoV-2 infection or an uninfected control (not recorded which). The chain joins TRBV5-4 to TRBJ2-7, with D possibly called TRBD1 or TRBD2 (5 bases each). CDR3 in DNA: TGTGCCAGCAGCTTGCGGGGCACAGCCTACGAGCAGTACTTC. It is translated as CASSLRGTAYEQYF.